The 29 T cell receptor beta chains given below trace back to one sample, sequenced in a study of blood T cell repertoires in COVID-19. TCRdb's copy holds only in-frame clones and misses some; the assay was immunoSEQ multiplex PCR. There are 100,000 to 150,000 clones in the sample; 70% to 90% occur only once, and approximately 1.1% lies in the top ten. Sequenced material: peripheral blood. Source of these receptors: a woman over 75 with acute or convalescent COVID-19.

The rearrangement links TRBV29-1 to TRBJ1-2; 8 bases are a match to TRBD1. Germline CDR1 and CDR2: SQVTM and ANQGSEA. The CDR3 totals 13 residues. Trimming took 3 bases from V and 5 from J; bases not matched to a gene: 5. For the CDR3, the DNA is TGCAGCGTTGAGACAGGGGCAGGATATGGCTACACCTTC. Translating gives CSVETGAGYGYTF.

The J gene is TRBJ2-1, the V gene TRBV3-1 (or the pseudogene TRBV3-2); 9 positions match TRBD2. Trimming cost V 0 bases and J 5 bases; bases outside gene matches: 5. The CDR3 is 16 amino acids. From germline, CDR1 is LGHDT and CDR2 YNNKEL (reference sequence). CDR3 sequence: CASSQDPSGTNNEQFF. The CDR3 DNA reads TGTGCCAGCAGCCAAGATCCTAGCGGGACGAACAATGAGCAGTTCTTC.

The chain combines TRBV5-4 with TRBJ2-7, with D possibly being TRBD1 (5 bases). Trimming took 0 bases from V and 0 from J, leaving 10 bases between them. CDR1 and CDR2 from the germline V gene are SGHNT and YYREEE (reference sequence). CDR3 size: 15 residues. In DNA form, the CDR3 reads TGTGCCAGCAGCTTGGAAGGGGCTTTCTCCTACGAGCAGTACTTC. It encodes CASSLEGAFSYEQYF.

In its sample, this clone was seen once. The gene calls are TRBV4-2 and TRBJ2-7, with 8 nucleotides matching TRBD2. The germline gives CDR1 LGHNA, CDR2 YNFKEQ. The CDR3 is 14 residues long. The junction had 3 bases not matched to a gene; V was cut back by 4 bases and J by 1 base. The CDR3 DNA is TGTGCCAGCAGCCCGGGACTAGTTTCCTACGAGCAGTACTTC. It is translated as CASSPGLVSYEQYF.

The chain employs TRBV5-4 and TRBJ2-7; TRBD2 agrees at 11 bases. Germline-derived CDR1 and CDR2 are SGHNT and YYREEE (reference sequence). This CDR3 contains 14 residues. The trim removed 5 bases at V and 3 bases at J, leaving 4 bases unmatched. The CDR3 protein is CASRIAGGNYEQYF. The CDR3 DNA sequence: TGTGCCAGCAGAATAGCGGGGGGGAACTACGAGCAGTACTTC.

The J gene is TRBJ1-6, the V gene TRBV6-6; TRBD1 is a possible D gene (5 bases). In germline, CDR1 is MNHNY, CDR2 SVGAGI (reference sequence). V was cut by 0 bases and J by 6 bases, with 9 bases left in between. The CDR3 consists of 15 residues. The CDR3 here is CASSYSTVSNSPLHF. CDR3 DNA: TGTGCCAGCAGTTACTCGACAGTCTCTAATTCACCCCTCCACTTT.

This clone was detected a few times. The CDR3, as DNA: TGTGCCAGCAGTTCCGAGGTATCCTATGGCTACACCTTC. Translation gives CASSSEVSYGYTF. The rearrangement uses TRBV28 and TRBJ1-2; D call uncertain. The CDR3 is 13 residues long. V was shortened by 4 bases and J by 4 bases, with 10 bases between the two germline ends. Germline loops: CDR1 MDHEN, CDR2 SYDVKM.

The rearrangement links TRBV5-1 to TRBJ1-5; D may be TRBD1 (6 bases). Per the germline V gene, CDR1 is SGHRS and CDR2 is YFSETQ. The CDR3 runs to 17 residues. Trimming cost V 0 bases and J 0 bases, with 13 bases left between them. The CDR3 DNA is TGCGCCAGCAGCTTGGGAGGACAGACAAATAGCAATCAGCCCCAGCATTTT. Amino acids: CASSLGGQTNSNQPQHF.

The chain uses TRBV3-1 (or the pseudogene TRBV3-2) and TRBJ2-2; a weak D match, TRBD2 (6 bases). Germline V gene sequence: CDR1 LGHDT, CDR2 YNNKEL (reference sequence). V lost 4 bases to trimming and J lost 6 bases, with 9 bases between them. The CDR3 has 13 residues. The CDR3 loop is CASSRAGPGELFF. In DNA form, the CDR3 reads TGTGCCAGCAGCCGCGCGGGACCCGGGGAGCTGTTTTTT.

V is TRBV10-3 and J is TRBJ1-2, with 9 bases identical to TRBD1. Germline CDR1 reads ENHRY; CDR2 reads SYGVKD. The CDR3 consists of 14 residues. V shed 3 bases, J shed 7 bases, and the junction held 6 bases outside the gene matches. CDR3 region: CAISERQGVSGYTF. DNA of the CDR3: TGTGCCATCAGTGAACGACAGGGGGTCTCTGGCTACACCTTC.

This chain joins TRBV5-1 and TRBJ1-2; D is ambiguous. The germline V and J ends were trimmed by 0 bases and 4 bases, with 7 bases remaining between them. The CDR3 totals 13 residues. Germline V CDR1 and CDR2: SGHRS, YFSETQ. CDR3 nucleotide sequence: TGCGCCAGCAGCTTGGAGTACAGCTATGGCTACACCTTC. It yields the protein CASSLEYSYGYTF. The full variable domain, rest sourced from reference TRBV5-1 and TRBJ1-2, is KAGVTQTPRYLIKTRGQQVTLSCSPISGHRSVSWYQQTPGQGLQFLFEYFSETQRNKGNFPGRFSGRQFSNSRSEMNVSTLELGDSALYLCASSLEYSYGYTFGSGTRLTVV.

The chain couples TRBV9 to TRBJ1-2; a possible D gene is TRBD1 (6 bases). Trimming removed 4 bases from V and 2 bases from J, with 12 bases in between. In germline, CDR1 is SGDLS, CDR2 YYNGEE. This CDR3 region has 14 residues. This CDR3 reads CASSFGTGNYGYTF. Written as DNA, the CDR3 is TGTGCCAGCAGCTTCGGAACAGGGAACTATGGCTACACCTTC. Using reference TRBV9 and TRBJ1-2 for the parts outside the CDR3, the full variable domain is DSGVTQTPKHLITATGQRVTLRCSPRSGDLSVYWYQQSLDQGLQFLIQYYNGEERAKGNILERFSAQQFPDLHSELNLSSLELGDSALYFCASSFGTGNYGYTFGSGTRLTVV.

This clone appeared a few times. The rearrangement links TRBV20-1 to TRBJ1-2; TRBD1 matches at 11 bases. CDR1 is DFQATT, CDR2 SNEGSKA, per germline (reference sequence). V shed 3 bases and J 9 bases; nucleotides not matched to a gene: 9. CDR3 size: 14 residues. The CDR3 DNA reads as TGCAGTGCTAGTTTCGGACAGGGGGCACTGAGCTACACCTTC. This gives the protein CSASFGQGALSYTF.

The chain has TRBV2 and TRBJ2-1; TRBD2 matches at 10 bases. The germline CDR1 and CDR2 sequences are SNHLY and FYNNEI. The length of the CDR3 is 17 residues. V was pared by 2 bases and J by 4 bases, with 8 bases of the junction left unmatched. CDR3 sequence: CASSERPSGRSYNEQFF. The CDR3 DNA is TGTGCCAGCAGTGAACGTCCTAGCGGGAGATCTTACAATGAGCAGTTCTTC.

This clone has just one count. The V and J genes are TRBV9 and TRBJ2-5, with 7 bases matching TRBD1. Germline trimming cut 0 bases from V and 4 bases from J; bases unmatched to any gene: 6. CDR3 size: 15 residues. Germline CDR1 reads SGDLS; CDR2 reads YYNGEE. Written as DNA, the CDR3 is TGTGCCAGCAGCGTAGGAGGGGGCAAGGGAGAGACCCAGTACTTC. Residues: CASSVGGGKGETQYF.

This chain uses TRBV6-5 with TRBJ1-1; D unclear. Per the germline V gene, CDR1 is MNHEY and CDR2 is SVGAGI. The V end lost 7 bases, the J end lost 4 bases, and 16 bases lay between the germline ends. The length of the CDR3 is 14 residues. The CDR3, as DNA: TGTGCCAGCAAATCACTCACCCCGAGCACTGAAGCTTTCTTT. It encodes CASKSLTPSTEAFF.

This clone was found once. J is TRBJ1-1 and V is TRBV3-1 (or the pseudogene TRBV3-2); 8 nucleotides align to TRBD1. CDR3 length: 14 residues. Germline values: CDR1 LGHDT, CDR2 YNNKEL (reference sequence). Trimming took 7 bases from V and 6 from J; bases not matched to a gene: 10. The CDR3 reads CASTLQGASAEAFF. In DNA, the CDR3 is TGTGCCAGCACCCTCCAGGGGGCCTCAGCTGAAGCTTTCTTT.

This chain joins TRBV28 and TRBJ1-2; 11 nucleotides agree with TRBD1. After removal of 5 bases from V and 8 bases from J, the junction contained 4 bases not matched to a gene. This CDR3 comprises 13 residues. Per germline, CDR1 MDHEN and CDR2 SYDVKM. In DNA form, the CDR3 reads TGTGCCAGCAGTACTGGGACAGGGGGAGGCTACACCTTC. Protein sequence: CASSTGTGGGYTF.

This clone was seen a few times. The V gene is TRBV28, the J gene TRBJ1-2; tentative D call: TRBD1 (6 bases). Germline CDR1 and CDR2: MDHEN and SYDVKM. The CDR3 contains 13 residues. The V gene lost 2 bases and the J gene lost 5 bases, with 9 bases spanning the gap. The CDR3 bases are TGTGCCAGCAGTTTAGGGACAATGTATGGCTACACCTTC. Translation gives CASSLGTMYGYTF.

This chain connects TRBV5-1 to TRBJ2-5; 8 bases are shared with TRBD2. Germline V CDR1 and CDR2: SGHRS, YFSETQ. Trimming at V came to 4 bases and at J to 4 bases, leaving 0 bases not matched to a gene. The CDR3 consists of 12 residues. DNA of the CDR3: TGCGCCAGCAGCCGGGGGGGAGAGACCCAGTACTTC. It translates to CASSRGGETQYF.

This sequence joins TRBV3-1 (or the pseudogene TRBV3-2) and TRBJ1-3; no definite D call. V was shortened by 6 bases and J by 0 bases, with 9 bases between the two germline ends. The germline V gene has CDR1 LGHDT and CDR2 YNNKEL (reference sequence). The CDR3 runs 14 residues. CDR3 nucleotide sequence: TGTGCCAGCAGAGAATCGGGCTCTGGAAACACCATATATTTT. Translating gives CASRESGSGNTIYF.

The chain couples TRBV4-3 to TRBJ1-1, with 7 nucleotides matching TRBD1. V gave up 3 bases and J gave up 4 bases; unmatched junction bases: 8. CDR1 is LGHNA, CDR2 YSLEER, per germline. This CDR3 has 15 residues. The CDR3 DNA reads as TGCGCCAGCAGCCAGGACAGGAAGAGGGGCACTGAAGCTTTCTTT. It is translated as CASSQDRKRGTEAFF.

V is TRBV24-1 and J is TRBJ2-1, with D unresolved. Germline CDR1 reads KGHDR; CDR2 reads SFDVKD. CDR3 length equals 13 residues. The germline V and J ends were trimmed by 2 bases and 3 bases, with 4 bases remaining between them. The CDR3 loop is CATSDSLYNEQFF. The CDR3 nucleotides are TGTGCCACCAGTGATTCACTCTACAATGAGCAGTTCTTC.

This sequence joins TRBV19 and TRBJ1-1, with no clear D. The CDR3 sequence is 13 residues long. Germline-derived CDR1 and CDR2 are LNHDA and SQIVND (reference sequence). V was cut by 5 bases and J by 0 bases, with 7 bases left in between. The CDR3 DNA follows: TGTGCCAGTAGTGGGCAGTTGAACACTGAAGCTTTCTTT. Its protein is CASSGQLNTEAFF.

V and J are TRBV5-5 and TRBJ2-6; 7 bases map to TRBD1. The V gene end was trimmed by 0 bases and the J gene end by 0 bases; junction bases not matched to a gene: 9. Germline-derived CDR1 and CDR2 are SGHKS and YYEKEE (reference sequence). This CDR3 is built from 19 residues. The CDR3 sequence: CASSLVATGILSGANVLTF. CDR3 DNA: TGTGCCAGCAGCTTGGTTGCGACAGGGATCCTCTCTGGGGCCAACGTCCTGACTTTC.

This chain connects TRBV5-5 to TRBJ2-7; maybe TRBD1 (5 bases). Germline CDR1 is SGHKS and CDR2 is YYEKEE (reference sequence). Trimming pared 4 bases from V and 2 bases from J, leaving 16 bases between. The CDR3 is made up of 15 amino acids. CDR3 bases: TGTGCCAGCAGCGTAAACCCTAGGGGTACCTACGAGCAGTACTTC. It yields the protein CASSVNPRGTYEQYF. Full variable domain (remainder filled in from reference TRBV5-5 and TRBJ2-7): DAGVTQSPTHLIKTRGQQVTLRCSPISGHKSVSWYQQVLGQGPQFIFQYYEKEERGRGNFPDRFSARQFPNYSSELNVNALLLGDSALYLCASSVNPRGTYEQYFGPGTRLTVT.

J is TRBJ2-7 and V is TRBV4-2; D gene ambiguous. Trimming took off 0 bases at V and 3 bases at J, with 9 bases between the two ends. This CDR3 spans 14 amino acids. Germline assignment: CDR1 LGHNA and CDR2 YNFKEQ. The CDR3 DNA sequence: TGTGCCAGCAGCCAAGATGCAAACTACTACGAGCAGTACTTC. It yields the protein CASSQDANYYEQYF.

The chain couples TRBV7-8 to TRBJ2-2; 7 bases line up with TRBD2. This CDR3 has 17 residues. The germline V gene has CDR1 SGHVS and CDR2 FQNEAQ. With V trimmed by 0 bases and J by 1 base, 5 bases remained unmatched. As DNA, the CDR3 is TGTGCCAGCAGCTTAGCCAGCGGGGCTAGGAACACCGGGGAGCTGTTTTTT. Residues: CASSLASGARNTGELFF.

This chain connects TRBV6-5 to TRBJ2-7; 7 bases are shared with TRBD1. V shed 5 bases and J 3 bases; nucleotides not matched to a gene: 10. The CDR3 is made up of 15 amino acids. Germline assignment: CDR1 MNHEY and CDR2 SVGAGI. The CDR3 bases are TGTGCCAGCAGTACGGACAGGCCCCCCTACTACGAGCAGTACTTC. Encoded protein: CASSTDRPPYYEQYF.